Listed below are T cell receptor beta chains from one sample, sequenced in a study of CD8+CD57+ T cells in acquired aplastic anemia. TCRdb analysed the reads with MiXCR anew, one entry per CDR3 protein. The sample has hundreds of thousands of distinct CDR3 sequences, around 68% seen once. The sequencing sample was made of sorted CD4+, CD8+, or CD8+CD57+ T cells (not recorded which) from PBMCs. The receptors were sampled from a human donor in good health, serving as a control. The CDR3 runs from the conserved cysteine through the conserved F or W. Fields, in order: V gene, J gene, clone size, D gene, CDR3 protein, CDR3 DNA. D genes are given only for firm matches. The listing skips clone size in some rows; elsewhere it reads once, few, many or a size class.

v_gene: TRBV27; j_gene: TRBJ2-5; abundance: many; d_gene: TRBD1; CDR3aa: CASSLPGQGLETQYF; CDR3nt: TGTGCCAGCAGTCTCCCCGGACAGGGTTTGGAGACCCAGTACTTC
v_gene: TRBV29-1; j_gene: TRBJ2-7; abundance: .; d_gene: TRBD1; CDR3aa: CSRGGTGDEQYF; CDR3nt: TGCAGCCGAGGCGGGACAGGGGACGAGCAGTACTTC
v_gene: TRBV11-2; j_gene: TRBJ2-1; abundance: once; d_gene: .; CDR3aa: CASSLSSSINNGQFF; CDR3nt: TGTGCCAGCAGCTTATCATCGAGCATAAACAATGGGCAGTTCTTC
v_gene: TRBV9; j_gene: TRBJ1-2; abundance: .; d_gene: .; CDR3aa: CASSGIGAGYTF; CDR3nt: TGTGCCAGCAGCGGGATCGGGGCTGGCTACACCTTC
v_gene: TRBV5-1; j_gene: TRBJ2-6; abundance: .; d_gene: .; CDR3aa: CASRSRTKNTANVLTF; CDR3nt: TGCGCCAGCAGGTCGAGAACGAAGAACACGGCCAACGTCCTGACTTTC
v_gene: TRBV24-1; j_gene: TRBJ2-5; abundance: .; d_gene: .; CDR3aa: CASSEREGKDTHTF; CDR3nt: TGTGCCAGCAGTGAACGAGAGGGGAAGGATACCCACACCTTC
v_gene: TRBV7-8; j_gene: TRBJ1-5; abundance: .; d_gene: .; CDR3aa: CASSLTTEPGQPQHF; CDR3nt: TGTGCCAGCAGCCTGACGACAGAACCTGGCCAGCCCCAGCATTTT
v_gene: TRBV10-3; j_gene: TRBJ2-5; abundance: .; d_gene: TRBD2; CDR3aa: CAISESLAGGSTQETQYF; CDR3nt: TGTGCCATCAGTGAGTCACTAGCGGGGGGGAGCACCCAAGAGACCCAGTACTTC
v_gene: TRBV7-2; j_gene: TRBJ2-7; abundance: .; d_gene: TRBD2; CDR3aa: CASSLRTSEGKQYF; CDR3nt: TGTGCCAGCAGCTTAAGGACTAGTGAAGGAAAGCAGTACTTC
v_gene: TRBV5-8; j_gene: TRBJ1-5; abundance: .; d_gene: .; CDR3aa: CASHSGVYEHF; CDR3nt: TGTGCCAGCCACTCAGGGGTCTACGAGCATTTT
v_gene: TRBV7-3; j_gene: TRBJ1-1; abundance: .; d_gene: TRBD1; CDR3aa: CASSFDRGRAFF; CDR3nt: TGTGCCAGCAGCTTCGACAGGGGTCGAGCTTTCTTT
v_gene: TRBV9; j_gene: TRBJ2-7; abundance: .; d_gene: .; CDR3aa: CASSVTWHSYEQYF; CDR3nt: TGTGCCAGCAGCGTCACATGGCACTCCTACGAGCAGTACTTC
v_gene: TRBV19; j_gene: TRBJ2-1; abundance: many; d_gene: .; CDR3aa: CASSSSNEQFF; CDR3nt: TGTGCCAGTAGTAGTAGCAATGAGCAGTTCTTC
v_gene: TRBV12-3/TRBV12-4; j_gene: TRBJ2-2; abundance: .; d_gene: .; CDR3aa: CASSEGGAGELFF; CDR3nt: TGTGCCAGCAGTGAGGGGGGAGCCGGGGAGCTGTTTTTT
v_gene: TRBV12-3/TRBV12-4; j_gene: TRBJ2-3; abundance: .; d_gene: .; CDR3aa: CASSSTAPADTQYF; CDR3nt: TGTGCCAGCAGCTCGACCGCGCCCGCAGATACGCAGTATTTT
v_gene: TRBV20-1; j_gene: TRBJ1-2; abundance: .; d_gene: .; CDR3aa: CSARDAGAMGFNYGYTF; CDR3nt: TGCAGTGCTAGAGATGCGGGGGCAATGGGTTTTAACTATGGCTACACCTTC
v_gene: TRBV7-9; j_gene: TRBJ1-1; abundance: .; d_gene: .; CDR3aa: CASSLDTANTDALF; CDR3nt: TGCGCCAGCAGCTTGGACACGGCGAACACAGATGCGTTGTTT
v_gene: TRBV7-7; j_gene: TRBJ2-1; abundance: .; d_gene: .; CDR3aa: CASGLRWTTGNELFF; CDR3nt: TGTGCCAGCGGCTTACGATGGACAACCGGGAATGAGTTGTTCTTC
v_gene: TRBV7-2; j_gene: TRBJ2-1; abundance: .; d_gene: .; CDR3aa: CASSPRIVGDTYNAQFF; CDR3nt: TGTGCCAGCAGCCCCCGTATAGTGGGGGATACCTACAATGCGCAGTTCTTC
v_gene: TRBV9; j_gene: TRBJ2-7; abundance: .; d_gene: .; CDR3aa: CASSVGRVIHEQYF; CDR3nt: TGTGCCAGCAGCGTAGGTCGGGTGATTCACGAGCAGTACTTC
v_gene: TRBV20-1; j_gene: TRBJ2-1; abundance: many; d_gene: .; CDR3aa: CSARTARQLGDFSYNEQFF; CDR3nt: TGCAGTGCTAGAACAGCACGTCAACTGGGGGACTTCTCCTACAATGAGCAGTTCTTC
v_gene: TRBV19; j_gene: TRBJ1-2; abundance: .; d_gene: .; CDR3aa: CASSIADYGYPF; CDR3nt: TGTGCCAGTAGTATAGCAGACTATGGCTACCCCTTC
v_gene: TRBV7-2; j_gene: TRBJ1-1; abundance: once; d_gene: TRBD1; CDR3aa: CASTFEMRQGPYF; CDR3nt: TGTGCCAGCACCTTCGAAATGAGACAGGGCCCGTATTTT
v_gene: TRBV15; j_gene: TRBJ2-2; abundance: .; d_gene: .; CDR3aa: CATSGSRSVTGELFF; CDR3nt: TGTGCCACCAGCGGGTCTAGAAGCGTCACCGGGGAGCTGTTTTTT
v_gene: TRBV5-8; j_gene: TRBJ2-7; abundance: .; d_gene: TRBD2; CDR3aa: CASSLPGTSGVEQYF; CDR3nt: TGTGCCAGCAGCTTGCCAGGGACTAGCGGGGTAGAGCAGTACTTC
v_gene: TRBV12-3/TRBV12-4; j_gene: TRBJ1-6; abundance: .; d_gene: TRBD1; CDR3aa: CASSPVDRERSPLHF; CDR3nt: TGTGCCAGCAGTCCCGTAGACAGGGAAAGATCACCCCTCCACTTT
v_gene: TRBV20-1; j_gene: TRBJ1-2; abundance: once; d_gene: TRBD1; CDR3aa: CSAKPGTGWSVVITF; CDR3nt: TGCAGTGCTAAACCTGGGACAGGGTGGAGTGTTGTCATAACCTTC
v_gene: TRBV7-2; j_gene: TRBJ1-1; abundance: many; d_gene: .; CDR3aa: CASSPGPPYNTEAFF; CDR3nt: TGTGCCAGCAGCCCGGGCCCTCCTTATAACACTGAAGCTTTCTTT
v_gene: TRBV20-1; j_gene: TRBJ2-7; abundance: .; d_gene: TRBD1; CDR3aa: CSARNPGQGSEYEQYF; CDR3nt: TGCAGTGCTAGAAACCCGGGACAGGGGAGTGAGTACGAGCAGTACTTC
v_gene: TRBV5-5; j_gene: TRBJ2-1; abundance: once; d_gene: .; CDR3aa: CASSFVAGRNEQLF; CDR3nt: TGTGCCAGCAGCTTCGTCGCAGGCCGCAATGAGCAGCTCTTC
v_gene: TRBV20-1; j_gene: TRBJ2-5; abundance: .; d_gene: TRBD2; CDR3aa: CSAGRSSGGAETQYF; CDR3nt: TGCAGTGCTGGCCGATCTAGCGGGGGGGCAGAGACCCAGTACTTC
v_gene: TRBV6-2/TRBV6-3; j_gene: TRBJ1-1; abundance: many; d_gene: .; CDR3aa: CASSYSRKGAFF; CDR3nt: TGTGCCAGCAGTTACTCTAGGAAAGGAGCTTTCTTT
v_gene: TRBV19; j_gene: TRBJ1-2; abundance: .; d_gene: TRBD1; CDR3aa: CASSPGTAYGYTF; CDR3nt: TGTGCCAGCTCCCCCGGGACAGCCTATGGCTACACCTTC
v_gene: TRBV29-1; j_gene: TRBJ2-4; abundance: .; d_gene: TRBD1; CDR3aa: CSVGQGYIQYF; CDR3nt: TGCAGCGTTGGACAGGGGTACATTCAGTACTTC
v_gene: TRBV6-4; j_gene: TRBJ1-2; abundance: .; d_gene: .; CDR3aa: CASSDSDSYGYTF; CDR3nt: TGTGCCAGCAGTGACTCGGACAGCTATGGCTACACCTTC
v_gene: TRBV29-1; j_gene: TRBJ1-3; abundance: .; d_gene: .; CDR3aa: CSVVRGGEDTIYF; CDR3nt: TGCAGCGTTGTGAGGGGGGGAGAGGACACCATATATTTT
v_gene: TRBV4-1; j_gene: TRBJ2-7; abundance: .; d_gene: TRBD1; CDR3aa: CASSQRTGGTYEQYF; CDR3nt: TGCGCCAGCAGCCAGAGGACAGGGGGCACTTACGAGCAGTACTTC
v_gene: TRBV5-6; j_gene: TRBJ1-1; abundance: .; d_gene: .; CDR3aa: CASSPVRAKEMNTEAFF; CDR3nt: TGTGCCAGCAGCCCCGTACGCGCAAAAGAGATGAACACTGAAGCTTTCTTT
v_gene: TRBV10-3; j_gene: TRBJ1-4; abundance: .; d_gene: .; CDR3aa: CAIGSSYEEKLFF; CDR3nt: TGTGCCATCGGTTCCAGCTACGAGGAAAAACTGTTTTTT
v_gene: TRBV15; j_gene: TRBJ1-1; abundance: many; d_gene: .; CDR3aa: CATSSHRGGGGTEAFF; CDR3nt: TGTGCCACCAGCAGCCACCGTGGAGGGGGGGGCACTGAAGCTTTCTTT
v_gene: TRBV7-2; j_gene: TRBJ2-1; abundance: many; d_gene: .; CDR3aa: CASTPNSYNEQFF; CDR3nt: TGTGCCAGCACCCCCAACTCCTACAATGAGCAGTTCTTC
v_gene: TRBV9; j_gene: TRBJ1-2; abundance: .; d_gene: TRBD1; CDR3aa: CASSWDRGWYGYTF; CDR3nt: TGTGCCAGCAGCTGGGACAGGGGGTGGTATGGCTACACCTTC
v_gene: TRBV2; j_gene: TRBJ2-1; abundance: .; d_gene: .; CDR3aa: CASSHQRGSTRYHEQFF; CDR3nt: TGTGCCAGCAGCCATCAGCGTGGTAGCACCAGGTACCATGAGCAGTTCTTC
v_gene: TRBV7-3; j_gene: TRBJ2-7; abundance: .; d_gene: TRBD2; CDR3aa: CASSYLSGTMATHYF; CDR3nt: TGTGCCAGCAGCTACTTAAGTGGGACTATGGCTACACATTACTTC
v_gene: TRBV2; j_gene: TRBJ1-4; abundance: .; d_gene: TRBD1; CDR3aa: CASSETGGRRIDEKLFF; CDR3nt: TGTGCCAGCAGTGAAACAGGGGGGCGTAGAATAGATGAAAAACTGTTTTTT
v_gene: TRBV6-5; j_gene: TRBJ2-1; abundance: few; d_gene: .; CDR3aa: CASSYSGSEVQFF; CDR3nt: TGTGCCAGCAGTTACTCAGGGTCCGAAGTGCAGTTCTTC
v_gene: TRBV7-2; j_gene: TRBJ1-4; abundance: few; d_gene: TRBD1; CDR3aa: CASTGDRNEKLFF; CDR3nt: TGTGCCAGCACAGGGGACAGAAATGAAAAACTGTTTTTT
v_gene: TRBV7-7; j_gene: TRBJ1-5; abundance: .; d_gene: .; CDR3aa: CASSFLGGETQHF; CDR3nt: TGTGCCAGCAGCTTTCTTGGGGGCGAGACCCAGCATTTT
v_gene: TRBV20-1; j_gene: TRBJ1-2; abundance: many; d_gene: .; CDR3aa: CSARDYEGYGYTF; CDR3nt: TGCAGTGCTAGAGATTATGAGGGTTACGGCTACACCTTC
v_gene: TRBV5-1; j_gene: TRBJ2-5; abundance: .; d_gene: .; CDR3aa: CASSFSSNEQTQYF; CDR3nt: TGCGCCAGCAGCTTTTCGAGCAATGAGCAGACCCAGTACTTC
v_gene: TRBV5-4; j_gene: TRBJ1-6; abundance: many; d_gene: .; CDR3aa: CASSPQAMSPPLHF; CDR3nt: TGTGCCAGCAGCCCACAGGCAATGAGCCCACCCCTCCACTTT